Presented here are 3 T cell receptor beta chains from one specimen sequenced in a study of T cells in Graves' hyperthyroidism and ophthalmopathy. TCR beta CDR3 sequences were amplified from RNA transcripts. Using the HTBI primer set, a first-round RT-PCR was run on the TCR CDR3. TCRdb itself ran the multiplex PCR reads through MiXCR, one entry per CDR3 protein. The sample lists about 290,000 distinct CDR3 sequences; 15% to 20% were seen once. The specimen sequenced was blood. The receptors come from a man aged 25 to 45 with Graves' hyperthyroidism.

This clonotype was detected only a few times. This chain joins TRBV12-3 or TRBV12-4 and TRBJ1-2; 10 nucleotides match TRBD1. This CDR3 region has 15 residues. V trimming: 5 bases; J trimming: 3 bases; junction bases outside the gene matches: 6. CDR3 bases: TGTGCCAGCAGTCCGGGACAGGGGAGAGACTATGGCTACACCTTC. This translates into CASSPGQGRDYGYTF.

This clonotype was counted only a few times. This rearrangement joins TRBV4-1 to TRBJ2-7; 15 bases map to TRBD2. The V gene's germline CDR1 is MGHRA and CDR2 YSYEKL. The CDR3 contains 19 residues. J lost 5 bases, V lost 4 bases, and 15 bases had no gene match. CDR3 sequence: CASSRRPPGLAGGGHEQYF. CDR3 nucleotide sequence: TGCGCCAGCAGCCGACGCCCTCCGGGACTAGCGGGAGGAGGGCACGAGCAGTACTTC.

At least ten counts were recorded for this clonotype. This chain connects TRBV5-1 to TRBJ1-6, with D possibly matching TRBD1 (5 bases). Trimming took off 0 bases at V and 1 base at J, with 17 bases between the two ends. Looked up from germline, CDR1 is SGHRS and CDR2 is YFSETQ. The CDR3 sequence is 19 residues long. This CDR3 reads CASSLGGTGPESYNSPLHF. The CDR3 nucleotides are TGCGCCAGCAGCTTGGGCGGGACGGGCCCTGAATCCTATAATTCACCCCTCCACTTT.